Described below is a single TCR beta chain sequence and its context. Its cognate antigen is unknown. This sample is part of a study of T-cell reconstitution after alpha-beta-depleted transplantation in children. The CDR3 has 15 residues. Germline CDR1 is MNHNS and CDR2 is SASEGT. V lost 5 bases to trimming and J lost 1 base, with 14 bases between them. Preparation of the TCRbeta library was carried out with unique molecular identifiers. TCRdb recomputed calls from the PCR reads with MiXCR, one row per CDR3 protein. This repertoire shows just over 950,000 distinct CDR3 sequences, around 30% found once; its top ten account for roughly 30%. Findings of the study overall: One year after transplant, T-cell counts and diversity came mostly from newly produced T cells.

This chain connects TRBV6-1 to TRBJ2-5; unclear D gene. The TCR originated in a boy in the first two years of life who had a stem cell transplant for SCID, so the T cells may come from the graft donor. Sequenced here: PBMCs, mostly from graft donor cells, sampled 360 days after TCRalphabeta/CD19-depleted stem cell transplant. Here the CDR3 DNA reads TGTGCCAGCAGTCGGGCTTTAGGGCCCCAAGAGACCCAGTACTTC. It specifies CASSRALGPQETQYF.